This T cell receptor beta chain was obtained from a study of OX40 agonist ivuxolimab in advanced cancers. Study in general: The drug used for patients, ivuxolimab, was an agonistic anti-OX40 (CD134) antibody. Study results and caveats: Normalized T-cell clonal expansion was also low in a subset of nonresponders. The specificity for antigen of the expanded peripheral T cells was not determined. With doses of 0.1-3.0 mg/kg, partial responders showed among the lowest clonal expansion.

About this clone: Its antigen is not known.

The data were produced by immunoSEQ multiplex PCR, yet TCRdb's version contains in-frame clones alone and is incomplete. The sample has 60,000 to 75,000 clones, around 93% seen once; the top ten hold roughly 19%. The length of the CDR3 is 17 residues. Germline V CDR1 and CDR2: SEHNR, FQNEAQ (reference sequence). Trimming took off 4 bases at V and 0 bases at J, with 16 bases between the two ends. V usage is TRBV7-9 and J usage is TRBJ2-1; no definite D call. The clonotype originates from an adult with an advanced solid tumor such as melanoma, head and neck, liver or kidney cancer. The sequencing used CD4+ or CD8+ T cells sorted from blood, collected in a trial of the OX40 agonist ivuxolimab. For the CDR3, the DNA is TGTGCCAGCAGCTCACCCGGTACCCTCCACTCCTACAATGAGCAGTTCTTC. Translation gives CASSSPGTLHSYNEQFF.